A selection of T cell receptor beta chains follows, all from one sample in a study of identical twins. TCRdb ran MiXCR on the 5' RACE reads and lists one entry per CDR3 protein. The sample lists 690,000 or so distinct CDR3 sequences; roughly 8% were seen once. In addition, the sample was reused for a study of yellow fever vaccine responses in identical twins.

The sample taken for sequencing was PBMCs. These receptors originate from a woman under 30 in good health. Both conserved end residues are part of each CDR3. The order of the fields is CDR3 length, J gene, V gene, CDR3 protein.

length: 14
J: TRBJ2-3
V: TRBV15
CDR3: CATSRDKVLDTQYF

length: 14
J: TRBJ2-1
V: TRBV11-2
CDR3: CASRTGLIPSEQFF

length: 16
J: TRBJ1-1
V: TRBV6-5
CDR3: CASSLQGSGRNTEAFF

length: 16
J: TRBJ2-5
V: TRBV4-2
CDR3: CASSRVGDRNQETQYF

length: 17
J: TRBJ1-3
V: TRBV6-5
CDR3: CASSYSTSGISGNTIYF

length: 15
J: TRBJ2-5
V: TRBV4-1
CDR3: CASSFRTSGRETQYF

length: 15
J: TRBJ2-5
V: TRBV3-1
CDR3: CASRGDIGGGQTQYF

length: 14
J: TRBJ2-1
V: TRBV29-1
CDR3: CSVDTAENYNEQFF

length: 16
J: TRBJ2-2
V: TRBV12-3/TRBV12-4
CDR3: CASIPSRGPNTGELFF

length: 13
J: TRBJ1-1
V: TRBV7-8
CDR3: CASSLVVDTEAFF

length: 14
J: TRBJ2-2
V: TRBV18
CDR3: CASSPRGRDTELFF

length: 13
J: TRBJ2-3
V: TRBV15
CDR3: CATSGMRTDTQYF

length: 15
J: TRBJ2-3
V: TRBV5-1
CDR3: CASSLTGGKIDTQYF

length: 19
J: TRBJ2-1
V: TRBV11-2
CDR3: CASSLRLAGDLDRNNEQFF

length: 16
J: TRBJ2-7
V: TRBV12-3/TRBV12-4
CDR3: CASSFGTSGVEYEQYF

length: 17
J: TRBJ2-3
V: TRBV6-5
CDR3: CASSYYRGGGATDTQYF

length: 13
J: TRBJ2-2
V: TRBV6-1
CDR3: CASSENSHRELFF

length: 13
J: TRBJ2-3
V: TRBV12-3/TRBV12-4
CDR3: CASSPRESDTQYF

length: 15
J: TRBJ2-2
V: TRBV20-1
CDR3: CSASGGGRYTGELFF

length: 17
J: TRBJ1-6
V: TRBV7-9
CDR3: CASSPNVIDREGSPLHF